The rows below give T cell receptor beta chains drawn from one sample of a study of blood T cell repertoires in COVID-19. Here immunoSEQ multiplex PCR was the method, and the copy in TCRdb shows in-frame clones only, minus some. The sample records under 450,000 clones, about four fifths being singletons. Material: peripheral blood. Receptors originate from a human donor with acute or convalescent COVID-19. The donor label of this sample is uncertain. The CDR3 runs from the conserved cysteine through the conserved F or W. D genes are given only for firm matches. Clone size, where shown, is once, few, many, or a class for clones that have expanded.

clone_size	d_call	v_call	j_call	cdr3_nt	cdr3_aa
NA	TRBD1	TRBV27	TRBJ1-3	TGTGCCAGCAAGATACAGGGGTCTGGAAACACCATATATTTT	CASKIQGSGNTIYF
NA	TRBD2	TRBV7-7	TRBJ2-2	TGTGCCAGCAGCCCCCATCGGACTAGCGGGAGAAGGGGCGGGGAGCTGTTTTTT	CASSPHRTSGRRGGELFF
NA	TRBD1	TRBV7-2	TRBJ2-7	TGTGCCAGCAGCCCCCGATCGGGACAGTCTTACGAGCAGTACTTC	CASSPRSGQSYEQYF
NA	NA	TRBV5-6	TRBJ1-1	TGTGCCAGCAGCTTATACAGCCCACGGGGGATCACTGAAGCTTTCTTT	CASSLYSPRGITEAFF
NA	NA	TRBV2	TRBJ2-3	TGTGCCAGCAGTGAGGCCCTCGCAACGCAGTATTTT	CASSEALATQYF
NA	TRBD1	TRBV12-3/TRBV12-4	TRBJ1-2	TGTGCCAGCAGTTTGGGACAGTTCGGCTACACCTTC	CASSLGQFGYTF
NA	NA	TRBV6-2/TRBV6-3	TRBJ1-5	TGTGCCAGCAGTACCTCAGGGGTCAGCAATCAGCCCCAGCATTTT	CASSTSGVSNQPQHF
NA	NA	TRBV18	TRBJ2-3	TGTGCCAGCTCACCACCGACTCTTCCCTCGCAGTATTTT	CASSPPTLPSQYF
NA	NA	TRBV4-2	TRBJ1-2	TGTGCCAGCAGCCCCCGGACAGCGAGTAACTATGGCTACACCTTC	CASSPRTASNYGYTF
NA	NA	TRBV7-6	TRBJ2-1	TGTGCCAGCAGCACTAGAGGTCTCGGTTTCGGTCCAGAGCAGTTCTTC	CASSTRGLGFGPEQFF
NA	NA	TRBV11-2	TRBJ1-2	TGTGCCAGCAGCTCCGCAGGAGGAGACTATGGCTACACCTTC	CASSSAGGDYGYTF
once	TRBD1	TRBV9	TRBJ1-3	TGTGCCAGCAGCATGACAGGGGATGGAAACACCATATATTTT	CASSMTGDGNTIYF
NA	TRBD2	TRBV19	TRBJ2-3	TGTGCCAGTAGTAAAGCGCTAGCGGGAGCGACCGGGGATACGCAGTATTTT	CASSKALAGATGDTQYF
NA	TRBD2	TRBV2	TRBJ2-5	TGTGCCAGCAGGGGACTAGCGGGAGTGGAGACCCAGTACTTC	CASRGLAGVETQYF
NA	TRBD2	TRBV7-8	TRBJ2-3	TGTGCCAGCAGCTTGACTAGCGGGGTCACAACGGATACGCAGTATTTT	CASSLTSGVTTDTQYF
NA	NA	TRBV6-5	TRBJ1-1	TGTGCCAGCACCCTATTTCTGGGAGGACGGGCTTTCTTT	CASTLFLGGRAFF
many	NA	TRBV5-1	TRBJ1-4	TGCGCCAGCAGCTTGTATCCCGGTGAAAAACTGTTTTTT	CASSLYPGEKLFF
NA	TRBD1	TRBV4-1	TRBJ1-1	TGCGCCAGCAGCCTGGGACAGGGCGGGCGCGGGAGGGGTTCCGAAGCTTTCTTT	CASSLGQGGRGRGSEAFF
NA	TRBD1	TRBV6-5	TRBJ1-1	TGTGCCAGCTCTCTAGGGACAGTGAACACTGAAGCTTTCTTT	CASSLGTVNTEAFF
few	NA	TRBV28	TRBJ1-5	TGTGCCAGCAGTTTCCAGGGACAGCCCCAGCATTTT	CASSFQGQPQHF
NA	NA	TRBV11-2	TRBJ1-4	TGTGCCAGCAGCTTAGGTGGACAGCTTACTAATGAAAAACTGTTTTTT	CASSLGGQLTNEKLFF
NA	TRBD2	TRBV3-1/TRBV3-2	TRBJ2-3	TGTGCCAGCAGCCCAAGGGCGGGGGGCACAGATACGCAGTATTTT	CASSPRAGGTDTQYF
NA	NA	TRBV7-6	TRBJ1-1	TGTGCCAGCAGCTTTAGTCAGAGAACAGGGAACACTGAAGCTTTCTTT	CASSFSQRTGNTEAFF
NA	NA	TRBV7-2	TRBJ1-4	TGTGCCAGCAGCTCCCGGGGGGGGACTAATGAAAAACTGTTTTTT	CASSSRGGTNEKLFF
NA	NA	TRBV30	TRBJ1-1	TGTGCCTGGAGCAGGACTGAAGCTTTCTTT	CAWSRTEAFF
once	NA	TRBV30	TRBJ1-2	TGTGCCTGGAGTCCAGGGGCCGGCTACACCTTC	CAWSPGAGYTF
NA	NA	TRBV30	TRBJ1-1	TGTGCCTGGAGTGTCCTCACTGAAGCTTTCTTT	CAWSVLTEAFF
NA	NA	TRBV29-1	TRBJ2-5	TGCAGCGTTCGGGCGGGGGCGGAGACCCAGTACTTC	CSVRAGAETQYF
NA	TRBD1	TRBV29-1	TRBJ1-1	TGCAGCGCCGCTGCTACCCCGGACAGGGGGACTGAAGCTTTCTTT	CSAAATPDRGTEAFF
NA	NA	TRBV6-1	TRBJ1-6	TGTGCCAGCAGTGAGAAGCCGGGGGGAGACTATAATTCACCCCTCCACTTT	CASSEKPGGDYNSPLHF
NA	NA	TRBV29-1	TRBJ1-1	TGCAGCGTTGAGCGGGTGGCGGCTGAAGCTTTCTTT	CSVERVAAEAFF
NA	TRBD1	TRBV10-3	TRBJ2-5	TGTGCCATCAGTGTGAGGGGGCCAGAGACCCAGTACTTC	CAISVRGPETQYF
NA	TRBD1	TRBV2	TRBJ2-5	TGTGCCAGCAGTGAAGGGACAGGCGGTGTCCAAGAGACCCAGTACTTC	CASSEGTGGVQETQYF
NA	NA	TRBV21-1	TRBJ1-6	TGTGCCAGCAGCAAGTCAGGGGGTACTTATCTCTCCTATAATTCACCCCTCCACTTT	CASSKSGGTYLSYNSPLHF
NA	NA	TRBV6-5	TRBJ1-1	TGTGCCAGCAGCTGGGGGGGCGTAGGCACTGAAGCTTTCTTT	CASSWGGVGTEAFF
NA	NA	TRBV5-1	TRBJ1-2	TGCGCCAGCAGCTTGGCCCTTCTGCAGGGGTATAACTATGGCTACACCTTC	CASSLALLQGYNYGYTF
NA	NA	TRBV5-1	TRBJ1-2	TGCGCCAGCAGCATTGACATTCCAGGGTTGGATGGCTACACCTTC	CASSIDIPGLDGYTF
NA	NA	TRBV5-5	TRBJ2-7	TGTGCCAGCAGCCCCAGGGATTCCTACGAGCAGTACTTC	CASSPRDSYEQYF
NA	NA	TRBV3-1/TRBV3-2	TRBJ1-2	TGTGCCAGCAGCCAAGAGGTTTCGGGGTCTGATGGCTACACCTTC	CASSQEVSGSDGYTF
NA	TRBD1	TRBV5-1	TRBJ2-4	TGCGCCAGCAGCCCCGCCGGGACAGGGTTTTCGGTTCAGTACTTC	CASSPAGTGFSVQYF
once	TRBD1	TRBV3-1/TRBV3-2	TRBJ2-1	TGTGCCAGCAGCCTCCTGGGACAGGGGTCCTACAATGAGCAGTTCTTC	CASSLLGQGSYNEQFF
NA	NA	TRBV25-1	TRBJ2-2	TGTGCCAGCAGTCAGGGATCGAACACCGGGGAGCTGTTTTTT	CASSQGSNTGELFF
NA	TRBD1	TRBV19	TRBJ1-5	TGTGCCAGTAGCCAGACAGGGAGCAATCAGCCCCAGCATTTT	CASSQTGSNQPQHF
few	TRBD1	TRBV6-5	TRBJ1-1	TGTGCCAGCTCCCAGACAGGGAAGAACACTGAAGCTTTCTTT	CASSQTGKNTEAFF
NA	TRBD2	TRBV19	TRBJ2-1	TGTGCCAGTAGTGTAACTAGCGGGAGTAACAATGAGCAGTTCTTC	CASSVTSGSNNEQFF
NA	NA	TRBV2	TRBJ2-7	TGTGCCAGCAGAGATTCCGGCTGGCAGGGGAATTCCTACGAGCAGTACTTC	CASRDSGWQGNSYEQYF
NA	NA	TRBV18	TRBJ1-1	TGTGCCAGCTCACCACTTATGGGGGAGGACACTGAAGCTTTCTTT	CASSPLMGEDTEAFF
NA	TRBD1	TRBV30	TRBJ1-2	TGTGCCTGGGTTTACAGGGGCACAAAATATGGCTACACCTTC	CAWVYRGTKYGYTF
NA	TRBD2	TRBV27	TRBJ2-7	TGTGCCAGCAGTCTCCATTCGGGACTAGCGGGCGCGGAGCAGTACTTC	CASSLHSGLAGAEQYF
few	NA	TRBV11-2	TRBJ1-5	TGTGCCAGCAGCTTAGCTGGAGGGGTTCGGCAGCCCCAGCATTTT	CASSLAGGVRQPQHF